The rows below give T cell receptor beta chains drawn from one sample of a study of neurological immune-mediated disorders. TCRdb re-derived calls from the 5' RACE reads in MiXCR, one entry per CDR3 protein. The sample lists 65,000 to 85,000 distinct CDR3 sequences, about 3% occurring once. The specimen was PBMCs. These receptors came from a woman aged 45-65 years with multiple sclerosis. Both conserved end residues are part of each CDR3. D genes are given only for firm matches. Rows may omit the clone size; those that give it use once, few, many or a size class.

>TRBJ2-7|TRBV12-3/TRBV12-4|many|-
CASSFTGEGYEQYF
TGTGCCAGCAGTTTTACAGGGGAGGGCTACGAGCAGTACTTC
>TRBJ2-2|TRBV20-1|many|-
CSASDDTGELFF
TGCAGTGCTTCTGACGACACCGGGGAGCTGTTTTTT
>TRBJ1-3|TRBV12-3/TRBV12-4|many|-
CASRSTGSVGYTIYF
TGTGCCAGCAGATCGACAGGATCGGTGGGATACACCATATATTTT
>TRBJ2-1|TRBV7-9|many|-
CASSLGQAIDEQFF
TGTGCCAGCAGCTTAGGACAGGCTATCGATGAGCAGTTCTTC
>TRBJ2-3|TRBV5-1|many|-
CASSPSMGTDTQYF
TGCGCCAGCAGCCCGTCGATGGGCACAGATACGCAGTATTTT
>TRBJ2-7|TRBV9|many|-
CASSVGGTPPHEQYF
TGTGCCAGCAGCGTAGGGGGGACTCCCCCTCACGAGCAGTACTTC
>TRBJ2-3|TRBV5-1|many|-
CASSERTDTQYF
TGCGCCAGCAGTGAACGCACAGATACGCAGTATTTT
>TRBJ2-1|TRBV19|many|TRBD1
CASTKEGQGFNEQFF
TGTGCCAGTACTAAAGAGGGACAGGGCTTCAATGAGCAGTTCTTC
>TRBJ2-7|TRBV20-1|many|-
CSASGPSSYEQYF
TGCAGTGCTAGCGGGCCAAGCTCCTACGAGCAGTACTTC
>TRBJ1-1|TRBV5-6|few|-
CASSLGHYDTEAFF
TGTGCCAGCAGCTTGGGGCACTATGACACTGAAGCTTTCTTT
>TRBJ2-3|TRBV5-1|many|-
CASSGYSTDTQYF
TGCGCCAGCAGCGGGTATAGCACAGATACGCAGTATTTT
>TRBJ2-3|TRBV7-9|many|-
CASGDRQDTQYF
TGTGCCAGCGGAGACCGACAAGATACGCAGTATTTT
>TRBJ2-7|TRBV3-1|-|-
CASSHRLNEQYF
TGTGCCAGCAGCCATCGACTTAACGAGCAGTACTTC
>TRBJ2-1|TRBV4-3|many|TRBD2
CASSQTWLAGDEQFF
TGCGCCAGCAGCCAAACCTGGCTAGCGGGAGATGAGCAGTTCTTC